This is a list of T cell receptor beta chains from one sample in a study of beta chain features in type 1 diabetes. Data came from immunoSEQ multiplex PCR; TCRdb stores just in-frame clones and leaves some out. The sample lists under 55,000 clones, under 55% occurring once. The specimen sequenced was Tregs from blood. The receptors were sampled from a man younger than 45 with type 1 diabetes. The CDR3 runs from the conserved cysteine through the conserved F or W. The order of the fields is V gene, CDR3 length, CDR3 protein.

TRBV7-9	15	CASSPYGPVGNTIYF
TRBV7-2	15	CASSFDRAYNSPLHF
TRBV28	15	CASSLEGQGAYEQYF
TRBV5-1	14	CASSPGQGLYEQYF
TRBV6-6	14	CASSSGTLDQPQHF
TRBV2	12	CASRDRAEKLFF
TRBV5-1	14	CASSLTNYDNEQFF
TRBV6-6	15	CASSYRGGDYNEQFF
TRBV25-1	16	CASSADAGTGGESTIF
TRBV5-6	13	CASSLAPTDEQYF
TRBV9	16	CASSGQAGSRNNEQFF
TRBV7-2	13	CASSFGQDQPQHF
TRBV18	14	CASSPGQVNQPQHF
TRBV29-1	13	CSATGGVNQPQHF
TRBV10-3	14	CAISPDGQRRGYTF
TRBV9	16	CASSFRSGIRYNEQFF
TRBV5-1	15	CASSLRTSLQETQYF
TRBV7-3	13	CASGDSPGETQYF
TRBV18	13	CASRQGRNQPQHF
TRBV28	16	CASSSASGVSYNEQFF
TRBV7-2	14	CASSTLARRYTQYF
TRBV28	14	CASTRGSGVETQYF
TRBV7-9	14	CASSLGQGYYEQYF
TRBV28	13	CASSFSASDEAFF
TRBV25-1	16	CASSAGTGIGDEKLFF
TRBV5-6	16	CASSLDVGTGNNEQFF
TRBV25-1	11	CASREGGEQYF
TRBV10-3	15	CAISAIDRNQETQYF
TRBV30	13	CAWSVKGTGELFF
TRBV6-1	11	CASRQMQGYTF
TRBV28	15	CASSLFGTSRETQYF
TRBV2	14	CASKTSGTSDTQYF
TRBV15	14	CATSSGTGGYGYTF
TRBV2	15	CASCVDSVFGNTIYF
TRBV28	14	CASRRQGNSYEQYF
TRBV2	13	CASTSGESYEQYF
TRBV7-2	15	CASSRGLGYQETQYF
TRBV4-3	18	CASSQDFPSAGSTDTQYF
TRBV19	16	CASIPHPTGLNTEAFF
TRBV9	15	CASSVGAVSTDTQYF
TRBV28	13	CASSRQNNQPQHF
TRBV9	16	CASSVARAKRNTEAFF
TRBV27	17	CASSFLRGTGMNTEAFF
TRBV20-1	10	CSASPPLGVF
TRBV6-6	16	CASSYGTSGIGETQYF
TRBV7-2	18	CASSLGRVAATSTDTQYF
TRBV10-3	13	CAMGSRGNQPQHF
TRBV19	14	CASSTGQPGNTIYF
TRBV6-1	13	CASSSRTLTEAFF
TRBV27	15	CASSLLAGVPDTQYF
TRBV14	16	CASSQVGSGLDYGYTF
TRBV10-3	15	CAISTGTGGDQPQHF
TRBV6-5	11	CASMIADTQYF
TRBV5-1	18	CASSLAARASGITDTQYF
TRBV7-9	15	CASSLVGQGSGEQFF
TRBV28	15	CASSQIGTGGNEQFF
TRBV7-8	18	CASSLTPGGASSTGELFF
TRBV19	15	CASSPTSGSYNEQFF
TRBV12-5	16	CASTRRSYRPSNEQFF